This T cell receptor beta chain stems from a study of early T cells in non-severe SARS-CoV-2 infection (dated by TCRdb to the early 2020s). Regarding the study in general: Bulk RNA from unsorted whole blood was used for TCR sequencing, so alpha and beta chains could not be paired. Results the study describes overall, beyond this receptor: VDJdb matching was skewed toward anti-spike CD8 responses and likely underestimated virus-specific expansions by missing private and CD4 specificities.

At the junction V is shortened by 1 base and J by 5 bases, with 9 bases in between. Looking up the germline V gene yields CDR1 SGHDT and CDR2 YYEEEE. Including cysteine and phenylalanine, the CDR3 has 13 amino acids. The only DNA kept is the CDR3, 39 bases in frame from the first base. This clonotype was detected many times. The antigen this receptor binds is unknown. Base qualities are not provided; no much larger clone lies one nucleotide away. A case-control design nested within a healthcare worker cohort in London, UK, was used, with weekly nasopharyngeal swab PCR tests and blood sampling performed. Healthcare workers were enrolled in the week of the UK lockdown, from 23 to 31 March 2020, and were followed every week for up to roughly 16 weeks. To prepare the library, 5' RACE was applied. TCRdb names NextSeq 500 as the instrument used. To correct for sequencing error and PCR bias, the TCR library protocol tagged individual cDNA molecules with unique molecular identifiers. Both TCR alpha and beta chains were sequenced, and tight co-correlation was observed between alpha and beta sequence abundances in each sample. The study's processing was this. Decombinator V4 was used to annotate TCR sequences for V gene, J gene and CDR3. TCRs were defined as expanded if a significant change between any two time points was detected under a Poisson model with p below 0.0001. Abundances of TCRs were expressed as counts per million after normalisation to the total number of TCRs sequenced in each sample. TRAV1-2 paired with TRAJ12, TRAJ20 or TRAJ33 defined MAIT TCRs, while TRAV10 paired with TRAJ18 defined iNKT TCRs. A search of VDJdb, accessed on 1 November 2021, was run for TCRs annotated to CMV, EBV and SARS-CoV-2, with TCRs annotated for multiple antigens excluded. In-frame beta chains were kept once TCRdb had trimmed the public reads at Q25 with fastp and called clones with MiXCR. Rows with one shared CDR3 protein collapse into an entry with the most common genes and DNA. TCRdb, not the authors, supplied the V and J calls. For this sample there are some 32,000 distinct CDR3 sequences; roughly 5% appear just once. The ten largest account for roughly 6.5% of the sample.

Sequencing was done on a sample of whole blood. This clonotype was sampled from an adult who was a healthcare worker with PCR-confirmed SARS-CoV-2 infection or an uninfected control (not recorded which). The chain uses TRBV5-6 and TRBJ2-5; the D gene cannot be resolved reliably. The nucleotide sequence is TGTGCCAGCAGCTTGCCAACTTCGGAGACCCAGTACTTC. The translation is CASSLPTSETQYF. Full variable domain (CDR3 extended with the reference TRBV5-6 and TRBJ2-5 proteins): DAGVTQSPTHLIKTRGQQVTLRCSPKSGHDTVSWYQQALGQGPQFIFQYYEEEERQRGNFPDRFSGHQFPNYSSELNVNALLLGDSALYLCASSLPTSETQYFGPGTRLLVL.